This T cell receptor (beta chain) appears in the sequencing data of a study of T cells after posttransplantation cyclophosphamide. The V segment lost 3 bases and the J segment 5 bases; nucleotides outside the gene matches: 7. CDR3 length: 16 residues. Per germline, CDR1 MNHEY and CDR2 SMNVEV (reference sequence). Using immunoSEQ multiplex PCR, the repertoire was profiled, and TCRdb retains in-frame clones only, with some absent. The sample contains about 16,000 clones, around 87% of which appear only once. This clone was observed a single time. Control samples came 1 year after myeloablative marrow transplants with methotrexate plus calcineurin inhibitor.

The material sequenced was PBMCs, taken after an allogeneic stem cell transplant with a calcineurin inhibitor and methotrexate. The rearrangement links TRBV27 to TRBJ2-1, with TRBD2 matching 10 bases. This TCR was recovered from a male patient aged 50 or older who received an allogeneic stem cell transplant from an unrelated donor, was CMV-positive, and had chronic GVHD only. Some T cells here may be from the graft donor. CDR3 DNA sequence: TGTGCCAGCAGTTTGTCGAGTAGCGGGAGGCACAATGAGCAGTTCTTC. This codes for CASSLSSSGRHNEQFF.